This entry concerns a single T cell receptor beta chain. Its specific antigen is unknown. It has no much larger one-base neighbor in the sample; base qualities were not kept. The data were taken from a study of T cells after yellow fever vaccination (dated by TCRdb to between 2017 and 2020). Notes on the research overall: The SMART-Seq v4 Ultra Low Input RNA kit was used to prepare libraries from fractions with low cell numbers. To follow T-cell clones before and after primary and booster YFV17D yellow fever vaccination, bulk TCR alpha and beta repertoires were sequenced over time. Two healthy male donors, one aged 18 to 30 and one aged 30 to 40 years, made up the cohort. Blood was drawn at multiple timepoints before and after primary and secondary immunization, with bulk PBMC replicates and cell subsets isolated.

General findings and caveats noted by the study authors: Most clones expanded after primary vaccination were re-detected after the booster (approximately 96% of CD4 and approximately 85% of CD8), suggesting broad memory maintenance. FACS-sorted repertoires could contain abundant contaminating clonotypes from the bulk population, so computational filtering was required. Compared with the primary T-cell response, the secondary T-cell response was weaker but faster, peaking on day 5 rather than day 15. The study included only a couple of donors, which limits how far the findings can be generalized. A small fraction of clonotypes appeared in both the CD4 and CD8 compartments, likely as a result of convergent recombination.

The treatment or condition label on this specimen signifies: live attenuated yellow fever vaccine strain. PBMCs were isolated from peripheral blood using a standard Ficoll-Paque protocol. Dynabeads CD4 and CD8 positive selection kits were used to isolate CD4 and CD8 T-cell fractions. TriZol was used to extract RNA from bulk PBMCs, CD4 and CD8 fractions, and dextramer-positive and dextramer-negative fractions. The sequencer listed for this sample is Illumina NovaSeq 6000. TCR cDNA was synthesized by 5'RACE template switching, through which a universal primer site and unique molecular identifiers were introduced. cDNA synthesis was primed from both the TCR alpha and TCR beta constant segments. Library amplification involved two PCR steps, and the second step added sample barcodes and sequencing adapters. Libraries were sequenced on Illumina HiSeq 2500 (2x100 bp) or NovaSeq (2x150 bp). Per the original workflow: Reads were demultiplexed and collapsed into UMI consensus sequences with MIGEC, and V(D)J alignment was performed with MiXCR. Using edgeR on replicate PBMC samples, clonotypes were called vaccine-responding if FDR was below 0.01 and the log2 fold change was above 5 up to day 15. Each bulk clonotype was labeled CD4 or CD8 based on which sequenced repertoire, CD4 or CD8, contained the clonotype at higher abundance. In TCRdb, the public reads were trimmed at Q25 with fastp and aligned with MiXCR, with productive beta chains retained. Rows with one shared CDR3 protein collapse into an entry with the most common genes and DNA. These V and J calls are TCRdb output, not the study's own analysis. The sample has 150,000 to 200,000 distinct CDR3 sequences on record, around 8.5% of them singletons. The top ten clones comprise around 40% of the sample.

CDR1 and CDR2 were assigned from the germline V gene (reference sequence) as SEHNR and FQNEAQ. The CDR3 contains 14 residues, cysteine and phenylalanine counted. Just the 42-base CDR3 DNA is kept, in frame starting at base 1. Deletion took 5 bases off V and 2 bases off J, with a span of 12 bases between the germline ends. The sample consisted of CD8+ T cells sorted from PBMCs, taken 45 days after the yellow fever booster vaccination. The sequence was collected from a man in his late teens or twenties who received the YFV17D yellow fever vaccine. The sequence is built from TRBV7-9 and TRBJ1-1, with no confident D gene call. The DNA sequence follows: TGTGCCAGCAGCCCCCCCGGGGTCAACACTGAAGCTTTCTTT. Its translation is CASSPPGVNTEAFF.